The 29 T cell receptor beta chains in this list originate from one sample, sequenced in a study of identical twins (dated by TCRdb to 2016 to 2017). The receptor library was made with 5' RACE. TCRdb records Illumina HiSeq 2000 as the sequencer. The public reads were reanalyzed by TCRdb: fastp trimming at Q25, MiXCR alignment, in-frame beta chains only. A single entry per CDR3 protein holds the most common genes and DNA from its merged rows. In this sample the table shows about 220,000 distinct CDR3 sequences, 7.5% of which occur a single time. The leading ten clones occupy about 1.8% of the sample. The sample was also reused in another study, on yellow fever vaccine responses in identical twins.

The specimen was memory (CD45RO+) T cells sorted from blood. According to the study, the label for this sample's cell subset or site signals: CD45RO+ enriched T cells. The receptors were gathered from a woman aged 18 to 35 in good health.

This clonotype was recorded at least ten times. The chain uses TRBV20-1 and TRBJ1-4; D perhaps matches TRBD1 (6 bases). CDR1 and CDR2 (germline): DFQATT, SNEGSKA (reference sequence). The CDR3 consists of 12 residues. V was trimmed by 5 bases and J by 11 bases, leaving 15 bases between them. This chain's CDR3 is CSAPSTQGKLFF. CDR3 DNA sequence: TGCAGTGCTCCTTCAACCCAGGGGAAACTGTTTTTT.

The V and J genes are TRBV7-2 and TRBJ2-7, with TRBD2 identical over 7 bases. The CDR3 loop spans 16 amino acids. Per germline, CDR1 SGHTA and CDR2 FQGNSA. V dropped 1 base and J dropped 2; count of bases not matched to a gene: 8. In DNA, the CDR3 is TGTGCCAGCAGCTTAGTATGGACTAGAGAAACCTACGAGCAGTACTTC. Protein: CASSLVWTRETYEQYF.

This clonotype appeared many times. The chain has TRBV3-1 and TRBJ2-5; D unclear. This CDR3 contains 11 residues. CDR1 is LGHDT and CDR2 is YNNKEL in the germline V gene (reference sequence). Deletions cut 2 bases from V and 5 bases from J, with 3 bases between. The CDR3 DNA is TGTGCCAGCAGCCAATCCGAGACCCAGTACTTC. Its protein product is CASSQSETQYF.

This clonotype was counted at least ten times. V gene TRBV5-1 combines with J gene TRBJ2-3, with TRBD1 matching over 8 bases. Looked up from germline, CDR1 is SGHRS and CDR2 is YFSETQ. V shed 5 bases, J shed 0 bases, and the junction held 8 bases outside the gene matches. The CDR3 is 16 amino acids. CDR3 sequence reads: CASSPGGKTSTDTQYF. The CDR3, as DNA: TGCGCCAGCAGTCCAGGGGGCAAGACGAGCACAGATACGCAGTATTTT.

This clonotype was counted only a few times. This chain uses TRBV7-9 with TRBJ1-5, with TRBD1 matching over 10 bases. The length of the CDR3 is 15 residues. With V trimmed by 4 bases and J by 7 bases, 7 bases remained unmatched. Germline CDR1 and CDR2: SEHNR and FQNEAQ (reference sequence). CDR3 loop: CASSSTGQGRQPQHF. Written as DNA, the CDR3 is TGTGCCAGCAGCTCGACGGGACAGGGGAGGCAGCCCCAGCATTTT.

This clonotype was recorded many times. The chain links TRBV4-2 to TRBJ2-3; D not resolved. CDR3 length equals 14 residues. Trimming left V 3 bases short and J 0 bases short, with 7 bases between. Germline-derived CDR1 and CDR2 are LGHNA and YNFKEQ. The CDR3 DNA sequence: TGTGCCAGCAGCCATTCGGTTAGCACAGATACGCAGTATTTT. Protein: CASSHSVSTDTQYF.

This clonotype has ten or more counts. Written as DNA, the CDR3 is TGTGCCACCAGTGATATGGGGACAGTCGAGCAGTACTTC. Encoded protein: CATSDMGTVEQYF. The rearrangement links TRBV24-1 to TRBJ2-7; TRBD1 matches at 7 bases. Germline CDR1 is KGHDR and CDR2 is SFDVKD. Trimming cost V 3 bases and J 6 bases; bases outside gene matches: 4. The CDR3 is 13 amino acids.

This clonotype has just a few counts. The chain uses TRBV5-5 and TRBJ2-3; 9 nucleotides line up with TRBD1. The germline V gene encodes CDR1 SGHKS and CDR2 YYEKEE (reference sequence). This CDR3 contains 14 residues. V gave up 3 bases and J gave up 4 bases; unmatched junction bases: 3. The CDR3 spells CASSSGTGPDTQYF. DNA for the CDR3: TGTGCCAGCAGCTCCGGGACAGGGCCAGATACGCAGTATTTT.

This clonotype was seen many times. This chain uses TRBV28 with TRBJ2-4, with no clear D. V dropped 6 bases and J dropped 4 bases, with 16 bases sitting between them. Germline V CDR1 and CDR2: MDHEN, SYDVKM. This CDR3 is 15 amino acids long. In DNA, the CDR3 is TGTGCCAGCAGCGGTACTGGGGTAGGGAAAAACATTCAGTACTTC. Its protein is CASSGTGVGKNIQYF.

This clonotype was detected ten times or more. The rearrangement joins TRBV28 to TRBJ2-3, with TRBD2 matching over 10 bases. The CDR3 runs 17 residues. The V and J ends lost 8 bases and 2 bases, in that order; junction bases with no gene match: 13. From germline, CDR1 is MDHEN and CDR2 SYDVKM. The CDR3 sequence: CASPASGSIKYTDTQYF. In DNA form, the CDR3 reads TGTGCCAGCCCAGCTAGCGGGAGCATAAAATACACAGATACGCAGTATTTT.

The V and J genes are TRBV29-1 and TRBJ1-1, with TRBD1 as a possible D gene (5 bases). Germline CDR1 reads SQVTM; CDR2 reads ANQGSEA. The CDR3 extends over 13 amino acids. The V and J ends lost 1 base and 4 bases respectively, with 10 bases between them. This CDR3 reads CSVEGARGTEAFF. Here the CDR3 DNA reads TGCAGCGTTGAAGGGGCTAGGGGCACTGAAGCTTTCTTT.

The table lists this clonotype with a few counts. V is TRBV2 and J is TRBJ2-3; TRBD2 matches at 13 bases. The CDR3 is made up of 16 amino acids. After removal of 8 bases from V and 2 bases from J, the junction contained 7 bases not matched to a gene. CDR1 and CDR2 from the germline V gene are SNHLY and FYNNEI. The CDR3: CASGGGLAGITDTQYF. CDR3 in DNA: TGTGCCAGCGGCGGGGGACTAGCGGGGATCACAGATACGCAGTATTTT.

This clonotype was seen a few times. The V and J genes are TRBV20-1 and TRBJ1-4; D is possibly TRBD1 (5 bases). Trimming removed 6 bases at V and 6 bases at J, with 20 bases between. In germline, CDR1 is DFQATT, CDR2 SNEGSKA (reference sequence). The CDR3 has 15 amino acids. The CDR3 protein is CSARRVEGRDEKLFF. The CDR3 DNA is TGCAGTGCACGGCGAGTTGAGGGGAGGGATGAAAAACTGTTTTTT.

The rearrangement joins TRBV10-3 to TRBJ1-2; 9 nucleotides agree with TRBD1. CDR1 and CDR2 (germline): ENHRY, SYGVKD. The CDR3 runs 15 residues. The ends lost 7 bases at V and 10 bases at J; junction bases unmatched: 16. The CDR3 is CAINTLGTGYSDYTF. Here the CDR3 DNA reads TGTGCCATCAACACTCTCGGGACAGGGTATTCTGACTACACCTTC.

The rearrangement uses TRBV20-1 and TRBJ2-5; D is perhaps TRBD2 (5 bases). This CDR3 is built from 15 residues. Germline CDR1 is DFQATT and CDR2 is SNEGSKA (reference sequence). The V and J ends lost 8 bases and 2 bases respectively, with 21 bases between them. The DNA of the CDR3 is TGCAGTCCCCCCTTTCGGGCGGAGGATCAAGAGACCCAGTACTTC. It is translated as CSPPFRAEDQETQYF.

This clonotype occurred many times. V and J are TRBV12-3 or TRBV12-4 and TRBJ2-1; a weak D match, TRBD1 (5 bases). The V and J ends lost 6 bases and 4 bases respectively, with 10 bases between them. The CDR3 covers 13 residues. The CDR3, as DNA: TGTGCCAGCAGCACAGACAGTTACAATGAGCAGTTCTTC. This gives the protein CASSTDSYNEQFF.

This clonotype was counted many times. The V call is TRBV12-3 or TRBV12-4, the J call TRBJ1-2, with D possibly matching TRBD1 (6 bases). This CDR3 is built from 12 residues. Trimming removed 6 bases from V and 5 bases from J, with 10 bases in between. The CDR3 DNA reads as TGTGCCAGCAGCCCTGGACAGTATGGCTACACCTTC. Its translation: CASSPGQYGYTF.

V and J are TRBV4-1 and TRBJ1-2; D may be TRBD1 (5 bases). V was trimmed by 4 bases and J by 0 bases, leaving 9 bases between them. The length of the CDR3 is 14 residues. CDR1 and CDR2 (germline): MGHRA, YSYEKL. The CDR3 loop reads CASSPEGTNYGYTF. In DNA form, the CDR3 reads TGCGCCAGCAGCCCAGAGGGGACTAACTATGGCTACACCTTC.

This clonotype was observed many times. The rearrangement joins TRBV20-1 to TRBJ2-7; TRBD2 aligns across 10 bases. This CDR3 has 16 residues. The germline CDR1 and CDR2 sequences are DFQATT and SNEGSKA (reference sequence). J gave up 5 bases and V 5 bases, and 15 bases lay outside the gene matches. In nucleotides, the CDR3 is TGCAGTGCTGGACCCCGGGCTAGCGGGGGTAATGACGAGCAGTACTTC. This codes for CSAGPRASGGNDEQYF.

This clonotype was detected many times. This chain links TRBV7-9 with TRBJ1-4; no clear D. Deletions cut 1 base from V and 10 bases from J, with 7 bases between. Germline V gene lookup returns CDR1 SEHNR and CDR2 FQNEAQ (reference sequence). The CDR3 is made up of 12 amino acids. CDR3 in DNA: TGTGCCAGCAGCTTAGAGGCGGGAAAACTGTTTTTT. It codes for CASSLEAGKLFF.

This clonotype was recorded a few times. The gene calls are TRBV5-1 and TRBJ2-1, with D maybe TRBD2 (6 bases). Germline V gene data show CDR1 as SGHRS and CDR2 as YFSETQ. The CDR3 spans 15 residues. Trimming shortened V by 2 bases and J by 6 bases, and 15 bases separated the two germline ends. This CDR3 reads CASSLTGTRANEQFF. The CDR3 bases are TGCGCCAGCAGCTTAACCGGGACTCGGGCCAATGAGCAGTTCTTC.

In DNA form, the CDR3 reads TGTGCCAGCAGCTTACCATCGGGCGGGAGTCCTTATCTTGAGACCCAGTACTTC. Amino acid sequence: CASSLPSGGSPYLETQYF. V is TRBV11-1 and J is TRBJ2-5; 7 nucleotides line up with TRBD2. After removal of 2 bases from V and 5 bases from J, the junction contained 17 bases not matched to a gene. The CDR3 is 18 residues long. Germline-derived CDR1 and CDR2 are SGHAT and FQDESV (reference sequence). Full variable domain (rest looked up from reference TRBV11-1 and TRBJ2-5): EAEVAQSPRYKITEKSQAVAFWCDPISGHATLYWYRQILGQGPELLVQFQDESVVDDSQLPKDRFSAERLKGVDSTLKIQPAELGDSAMYLCASSLPSGGSPYLETQYFGPGTRLLVL.

The table lists this clonotype with a few counts. The rearrangement uses TRBV14 and TRBJ1-1; D call uncertain. V lost 4 bases and J lost 10, with 10 bases in between. This CDR3 has 11 residues. CDR1 and CDR2 from the germline V gene are SGHDN and FVKESK. CDR3 loop: CASSPLYGAFF. The DNA for the CDR3 is TGTGCCAGCAGCCCACTGTACGGAGCTTTCTTT.

The V gene is TRBV4-2, the J gene TRBJ2-5, with 7 bases lining up with TRBD2. V trimming: 2 bases; J trimming: 3 bases; junction bases outside the gene matches: 15. The CDR3 sequence is 18 residues long. The germline gives CDR1 LGHNA, CDR2 YNFKEQ. Written as DNA, the CDR3 is TGTGCCAGCAGCCAAAACGCAGCCGGGGGGTGGGTCGAAGAGACCCAGTACTTC. Protein sequence: CASSQNAAGGWVEETQYF.

This clonotype came up many times. The V and J genes are TRBV6-4 and TRBJ2-7; tentatively, D is TRBD2 (6 bases). Germline V gives CDR1 MRHNA, CDR2 SNTAGT. The CDR3 totals 17 residues. The ends were cut back, 3 bases at V and 3 bases at J, with 21 bases in the middle. Here the CDR3 reads CASSDIAGDLRIYEQYF. The CDR3 DNA follows: TGTGCCAGCAGTGATATCGCCGGGGACTTGAGAATCTACGAGCAGTACTTC.

The table lists this clonotype with many counts. The chain's CDR3 is CASSSGLQGGNEQFF. In DNA form, the CDR3 reads TGCGCCAGCAGCTCGGGCCTCCAAGGGGGCAATGAGCAGTTCTTC. The chain is built from TRBV5-1 and TRBJ2-1, with D possibly TRBD1 on 6 matching bases. Germline V gene sequence: CDR1 SGHRS, CDR2 YFSETQ. With 3 bases removed from V and 6 bases from J, the gap between germline ends came to 16 bases. There are 15 residues in the CDR3.

The chain recombines TRBV30 with TRBJ1-2; D possibly corresponds to TRBD1 (6 bases). The CDR3 consists of 12 residues. Looked up from germline, CDR1 is GTSNPN and CDR2 is SVGIG (reference sequence). V was pared by 2 bases and J by 8 bases, with 12 bases between. CDR3 loop: CAWSPRGEGYTF. CDR3 bases: TGTGCCTGGAGTCCCAGGGGCGAGGGCTACACCTTC.

A few counts support this clonotype. The V gene is TRBV18, the J gene TRBJ2-6; D ambiguous. CDR1 KGHSH and CDR2 LQKENI come from the germline V gene. With 2 bases removed from V and 0 bases from J, the gap between germline ends came to 8 bases. The CDR3 sequence is 16 residues long. CDR3 sequence: CASSPLGFSGANVLTF. The CDR3, as DNA: TGTGCCAGCTCACCATTGGGTTTCTCTGGGGCCAACGTCCTGACTTTC.

This clonotype was counted between two and nine times. The chain recombines TRBV4-3 with TRBJ2-7; the match to TRBD2 covers 7 bases. The CDR3 is 16 amino acids. V was clipped by 0 bases and J by 6 bases; unmatched bases: 11. Germline lookup yields CDR1 LGHNA and CDR2 YSLEER. DNA for the CDR3: TGCGCCAGCAGCCAAGATATCGGCGGGAGTTTCGCCGAGCAGTACTTC. It yields the protein CASSQDIGGSFAEQYF.